This TCR beta chain is drawn from a study of cytomegalovirus exposure and HLA in healthy donors. Study-level findings and limits: Later, an analysis found that TCR clusters from the first cohort tended to co-occur in the roughly 110 validation repertoires. Among the CMV-associated chains, a few were confirmed in vitro as specific for CMV antigens. The listing of 150 to 200 TCR beta chains classed them as cytomegalovirus-associated.

Notes on this clone: Antigen specificity is unknown.

Deletions cut 5 bases from V and 1 base from J, with 11 bases between. Germline CDR1 MDHEN, CDR2 SYDVKM. This CDR3 comprises 14 residues. Using immunoSEQ multiplex PCR, the repertoire was profiled, and TCRdb retains in-frame clones only, with some absent. This sample has 150,000 to 250,000 clones; around 83% occur once, and the top ten carry roughly 12%. The specimen sequenced was PBMCs. The sequence derives from a woman between 25 and 40 years old in good health and CMV-seropositive. V is TRBV28 and J is TRBJ1-1, with D perhaps TRBD1 (5 bases). CDR3 bases: TGTGCCAGCAGTACCCATACAGGGAACACTGAAGCTTTCTTT. Its protein product is CASSTHTGNTEAFF.